These T cell receptor beta chains were read from a single sample in a study of blood T cell repertoires in COVID-19. The table came from immunoSEQ multiplex PCR; TCRdb's copy has only in-frame clones and leaves some out. The sample comprises a few hundred thousand clones, around 87% of which are singletons, and less than 2% rests with the top ten. The source material was PBMCs or T cells enriched from blood (not recorded which). These TCRs come from a woman between 35 and 50 years old who had recovered from COVID-19. Both conserved end residues are part of each CDR3. The D gene is left open where the match is weak. Some rows mark clone size as missing; the rest say once, few, many or name a class of expanded clone.

TRBJ2-3 | - | - | TRBV25-1 | CASSEYLTNTQYF | TGTGCCAGCAGTGAATACCTGACTAATACGCAGTATTTT
TRBJ1-5 | - | - | TRBV7-9 | CASSLGDKNQPQHF | TGTGCCAGCAGCTTAGGGGACAAGAATCAGCCCCAGCATTTT
TRBJ1-2 | - | - | TRBV2 | CASRGGSYGYTF | TGTGCCAGCCGGGGGGGGTCTTATGGCTACACCTTC
TRBJ2-2 | - | - | TRBV10-3 | CAIPPRGGTGELFF | TGTGCCATCCCCCCGCGGGGAGGCACCGGGGAGCTGTTTTTT
TRBJ2-2 | - | - | TRBV27 | CASSLRRLPPGAGELFF | TGTGCCAGCAGTTTAAGGCGACTGCCCCCCGGGGCCGGGGAGCTGTTTTTT
TRBJ1-5 | - | TRBD1 | TRBV19 | CASSKQGYQPQHF | TGTGCCAGTAGTAAACAGGGGTATCAGCCCCAGCATTTT
TRBJ1-6 | - | - | TRBV30 | CAWDRNSPLHF | TGTGCCTGGGATAGAAATTCACCCCTCCACTTT
TRBJ2-3 | - | TRBD1 | TRBV6-4 | CASSDGGTGASDTQYF | TGTGCCAGCAGTGACGGGGGGACAGGGGCATCAGATACGCAGTATTTT
TRBJ2-5 | - | TRBD1 | TRBV5-1 | CASSLQGQGGETQYF | TGCGCCAGCAGCTTGCAGGGACAGGGAGGGGAGACCCAGTACTTC
TRBJ1-1 | - | - | TRBV10-2 | CASRADSRTAFF | TGCGCCAGCAGGGCGGACTCCCGGACAGCTTTCTTT
TRBJ1-5 | - | - | TRBV7-9 | CASSHNSPNQPQHF | TGTGCCAGCAGTCACAACAGTCCCAATCAGCCCCAGCATTTT
TRBJ2-7 | - | TRBD2 | TRBV19 | CASSPSGISYEQYF | TGTGCCAGTAGTCCTAGCGGGATTTCCTACGAGCAGTACTTC
TRBJ2-7 | - | - | TRBV7-2 | CASSFDRINVYEQYF | TGTGCCAGCAGCTTTGATAGAATAAACGTTTACGAGCAGTACTTC
TRBJ1-3 | - | TRBD1 | TRBV18 | CASSLDRGSSSGNTIYF | TGTGCCAGCTCACTGGACAGGGGGTCTTCTTCTGGAAACACCATATATTTT
TRBJ1-1 | - | - | TRBV5-1 | CASSLAASVEAFF | TGCGCCAGCAGCTTGGCTGCGTCGGTTGAAGCTTTCTTT
TRBJ2-3 | once | TRBD2 | TRBV9 | CASSVGGTSGTDTQYF | TGTGCCAGCAGCGTAGGCGGCACTAGCGGCACAGATACGCAGTATTTT
TRBJ1-1 | - | - | TRBV12-5 | CASAPGSGEAGRNTEAFF | TGTGCTAGTGCCCCTGGGAGCGGGGAGGCGGGGCGGAACACTGAAGCTTTCTTT
TRBJ2-1 | - | TRBD1 | TRBV9 | CASSRDRHNEQFF | TGTGCCAGCAGCCGGGACAGACACAATGAGCAGTTCTTC
TRBJ2-7 | - | - | TRBV4-3 | CASSLYRDSNPYEQYF | TGCGCCAGCAGCCTGTACCGGGACTCTAATCCTTACGAGCAGTACTTC
TRBJ1-1 | - | TRBD1 | TRBV10-2 | CASRADRDTEAFF | TGCGCCAGCAGAGCGGACAGGGACACTGAAGCTTTCTTT
TRBJ1-1 | - | TRBD1 | TRBV5-1 | CASSFGTGRTEAFF | TGCGCCAGCAGCTTTGGGACAGGGAGGACTGAAGCTTTCTTT
TRBJ1-1 | - | - | TRBV2 | CASSRTQRGTEAFF | TGTGCCAGCAGTCGGACCCAACGAGGGACTGAAGCTTTCTTT
TRBJ1-1 | - | - | TRBV27 | CASSPIGANTEAFF | TGTGCCAGCAGTCCCATCGGTGCGAACACTGAAGCTTTCTTT
TRBJ2-5 | - | - | TRBV21-1 | CASSKDKPDRDEQVETQYF | TGTGCCAGCAGCAAAGACAAGCCTGACAGGGACGAGCAAGTCGAGACCCAGTACTTC
TRBJ2-5 | few | - | TRBV24-1 | CATAPGGSETQYF | TGTGCCACCGCCCCGGGGGGCAGTGAGACCCAGTACTTC
TRBJ2-7 | - | TRBD1 | TRBV6-6 | CASSYGQGADEQYF | TGTGCCAGCAGTTACGGGCAGGGGGCTGACGAGCAGTACTTC
TRBJ1-1 | - | - | TRBV4-1 | CASSQGGGNTEAFF | TGCGCCAGCAGCCAAGGGGGAGGGAACACTGAAGCTTTCTTT
TRBJ2-7 | - | - | TRBV5-8 | CASSFRAVDGEQYF | TGTGCCAGCAGCTTTAGAGCTGTCGATGGCGAGCAGTACTTC
TRBJ2-6 | once | - | TRBV6-5 | CASSSGQHSGANVLTF | TGTGCCAGCAGTTCCGGACAGCACTCTGGGGCCAACGTCCTGACTTTC
TRBJ1-1 | - | TRBD1 | TRBV28 | CASSPPDRGLTEAFF | TGTGCCAGCAGTCCCCCCGACAGGGGTTTGACTGAAGCTTTCTTT
TRBJ2-7 | - | TRBD2 | TRBV5-8 | CASSLETSFSHEQYF | TGTGCCAGCAGCTTGGAGACTAGCTTTTCCCACGAGCAGTACTTC
TRBJ1-3 | - | - | TRBV28 | CASSLASTGSGNTIYF | TGTGCCAGCAGTTTGGCCTCTACAGGCTCTGGAAACACCATATATTTT
TRBJ1-6 | - | - | TRBV10-3 | CAISETGNNSPLHF | TGTGCCATCAGTGAGACAGGGAATAATTCACCCCTCCACTTT
TRBJ2-2 | - | TRBD1 | TRBV19 | CASSTTGAGTGELFF | TGTGCCAGTAGTACTACAGGGGCGGGCACCGGGGAGCTGTTTTTT
TRBJ2-2 | - | - | TRBV5-1 | CASSWTTSLAGELFF | TGCGCCAGCAGCTGGACCACTAGCTTAGCAGGGGAGCTGTTTTTT
TRBJ1-3 | - | TRBD1 | TRBV5-1 | CASSSAGTGRGNTIYF | TGCGCCAGCAGCTCTGCCGGGACAGGGAGAGGAAACACCATATATTTT
TRBJ2-2 | - | - | TRBV5-6 | CASTKMGIDRSGELFF | TGTGCCAGCACCAAGATGGGGATAGACAGATCCGGGGAGCTGTTTTTT
TRBJ2-7 | - | TRBD1 | TRBV15 | CATSLAGTGFQEQYF | TGTGCCACCAGCCTAGCCGGGACAGGGTTTCAAGAGCAGTACTTC
TRBJ1-1 | - | - | TRBV27 | CASSLTTHTGLEAFF | TGTGCCAGCAGTTTGACCACTCATACAGGGCTTGAAGCTTTCTTT
TRBJ2-3 | once | TRBD2 | TRBV3-1/TRBV3-2 | CASGTSGPDTQYF | TGTGCCAGTGGGACTAGCGGGCCAGATACGCAGTATTTT
TRBJ2-7 | - | TRBD2 | TRBV5-4 | CASSSPGGLAGPTQYF | TGTGCCAGCAGCTCACCCGGTGGACTAGCGGGACCGACGCAGTACTTC
TRBJ2-3 | - | TRBD1 | TRBV23-1 | CASSQSGQPHTDTQYF | TGCGCCAGCAGTCAGTCGGGACAGCCGCACACAGATACGCAGTATTTT
TRBJ1-3 | once | - | TRBV7-2 | CASSLVSGEAGNTIYF | TGTGCCAGCAGCTTAGTTTCAGGGGAAGCCGGAAACACCATATATTTT
TRBJ1-1 | - | - | TRBV12-3/TRBV12-4 | CASSSQGNTEAFF | TGTGCCAGCAGTTCTCAGGGGAACACTGAAGCTTTCTTT
TRBJ1-2 | - | - | TRBV7-8 | CASSRGANYGYTF | TGTGCCAGCAGCAGAGGAGCTAACTATGGCTACACCTTC
TRBJ1-1 | - | - | TRBV15 | CATSRDRGDGTEAFF | TGTGCCACCAGCAGAGATCGGGGGGATGGTACTGAAGCTTTCTTT
TRBJ1-3 | - | - | TRBV25-1 | CASSWGELSGNTIYF | TGTGCCAGCAGTTGGGGGGAACTCTCTGGAAACACCATATATTTT
TRBJ2-3 | - | TRBD2 | TRBV7-9 | CASSLGLADVTDTQYF | TGTGCCAGCAGCTTGGGACTAGCGGACGTCACAGATACGCAGTATTTT
TRBJ2-1 | - | - | TRBV5-4 | CASSSRDWTNEQFF | TGTGCCAGCAGCTCCCGGGACTGGACCAATGAGCAGTTCTTC
TRBJ2-1 | - | TRBD2 | TRBV5-4 | CASSSVSGRGSDEQFF | TGTGCCAGCAGCTCCGTTTCGGGGAGGGGTTCGGATGAGCAGTTCTTC
TRBJ1-1 | - | TRBD1 | TRBV19 | CASSMTGGYAEAFF | TGTGCCAGTAGTATGACAGGGGGGTACGCTGAAGCTTTCTTT
TRBJ2-1 | - | TRBD2 | TRBV6-5 | CASSYSSGGNEQFF | TGTGCCAGCAGTTACTCATCGGGGGGGAATGAGCAGTTCTTC
TRBJ1-1 | once | - | TRBV2 | CASSDPQAVSNAFF | TGTGCCAGCAGTGATCCCCAAGCGGTCAGTAATGCTTTCTTT
TRBJ2-3 | - | - | TRBV9 | CASSTHSETDTQYF | TGTGCCAGCAGCACACACAGTGAGACAGATACGCAGTATTTT
TRBJ2-1 | once | - | TRBV9 | CASTIAPSGVYNEQFF | TGTGCCAGCACCATCGCACCCTCGGGGGTATACAATGAGCAGTTCTTC
TRBJ2-1 | - | - | TRBV20-1 | CSAPTVNEQFF | TGCAGTGCCCCGACAGTTAATGAGCAGTTCTTC
TRBJ1-5 | - | - | TRBV10-1 | CASSFNSNQPQHF | TGCGCCAGCAGTTTTAATAGCAATCAGCCCCAGCATTTT
TRBJ2-3 | - | - | TRBV5-5 | CASSHYREDTQYF | TGTGCCAGCAGCCACTACAGGGAGGATACGCAGTATTTT
TRBJ2-1 | - | TRBD2 | TRBV29-1 | CSVEDRLAGGPSYNEQFF | TGCAGCGTTGAAGATCGGCTAGCGGGAGGGCCGTCCTACAATGAGCAGTTCTTC